The sequence of this T cell receptor (beta chain) was determined in a study of blood T cell repertoires in COVID-19. Seattle patients were enrolled during active infection and followed longitudinally. This clone was seen a few times. Germline values: CDR1 SGHNT, CDR2 YENEEA. Trimming removed 6 bases from V and 4 bases from J; junction bases left unmatched: 7. This CDR3 comprises 15 residues. Only in-frame clones appear in the TCRdb table, and some are missing; sequencing was by immunoSEQ multiplex PCR. The table includes roughly 410,000 clones, approximately 90% detected once. This receptor was taken from a woman aged 40-49 years with COVID-19, enrolled during active disease. Material for sequencing was peripheral blood. V is TRBV11-3 and J is TRBJ2-5; 11 bases agree with TRBD1. The CDR3 here is CASSPPGTGGETQYF. The DNA of the CDR3 is TGTGCCAGCAGTCCTCCCGGGACAGGGGGAGAGACCCAGTACTTC.